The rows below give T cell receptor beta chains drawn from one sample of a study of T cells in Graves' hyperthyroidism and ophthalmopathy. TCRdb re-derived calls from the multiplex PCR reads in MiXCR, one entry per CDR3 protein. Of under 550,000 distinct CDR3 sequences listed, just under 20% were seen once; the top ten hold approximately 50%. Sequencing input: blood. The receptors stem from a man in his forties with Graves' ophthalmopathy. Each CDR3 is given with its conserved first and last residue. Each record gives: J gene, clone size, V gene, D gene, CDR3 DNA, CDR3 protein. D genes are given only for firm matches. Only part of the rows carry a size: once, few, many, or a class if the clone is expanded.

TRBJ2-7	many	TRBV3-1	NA	TGTGCCAGCAGCCAGCACTACTGGAGGAAAGACTACGAGCAGTACTTC	CASSQHYWRKDYEQYF
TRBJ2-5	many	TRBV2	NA	TGTGCCAGCACCCCCCCCCCCAGACGGGAGACCCAGTACTTC	CASTPPPRRETQYF
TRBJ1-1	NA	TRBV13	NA	TGTGCCAGCACTACAGGGTCCCAAGCCACTGAAGCTTTCTTT	CASTTGSQATEAFF
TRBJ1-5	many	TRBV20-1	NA	TGCAGTGCTGGTCACACCACAAGGAGCAATCAGCCCCAGCATTTT	CSAGHTTRSNQPQHF
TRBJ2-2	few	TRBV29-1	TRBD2	TGCAGCGTTGCTAGCGGGAGGAACACCGGGGAGCTGTTTTTT	CSVASGRNTGELFF
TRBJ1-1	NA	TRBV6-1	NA	TGTGCCAGCAGTTATAGACCTGTGAACACTGAAGCTTTCTTT	CASSYRPVNTEAFF
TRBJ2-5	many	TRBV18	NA	TGTGCCAGCTCACCACCGGTACAACAAGAGACCCAGTACTTC	CASSPPVQQETQYF
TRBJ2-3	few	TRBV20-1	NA	TGCAGTGTGCTCTCCCACCTTGGGACAGATACGCAGTATTTT	CSVLSHLGTDTQYF
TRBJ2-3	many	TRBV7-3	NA	TGTGCCAGCAGCCCAAATCAGGGGGATACGCAGTATTTT	CASSPNQGDTQYF
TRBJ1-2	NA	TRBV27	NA	TGTGCCAGCAGAGACATCTTTAACTATGGCTACACCTTC	CASRDIFNYGYTF
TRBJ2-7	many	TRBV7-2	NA	TGTGCCAGCAGCCCCTTCGGGACAAATACCTACGAGCAGTACTTC	CASSPFGTNTYEQYF
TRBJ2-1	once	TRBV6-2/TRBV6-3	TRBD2	TGTGCCAGCAGTTACGTGACTAGCGGGAGAGGGCATGAGCAGTTCTTC	CASSYVTSGRGHEQFF
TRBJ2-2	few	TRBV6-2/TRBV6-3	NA	TGTGCCAGCAGGCCCATTGTCTGGCACACCGGGGAGCTGTTTTTT	CASRPIVWHTGELFF
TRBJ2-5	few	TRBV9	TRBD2	TGTGCCAGCAGCGCAGCCGGGACTAACCAAGAGACCCAGTACTTC	CASSAAGTNQETQYF